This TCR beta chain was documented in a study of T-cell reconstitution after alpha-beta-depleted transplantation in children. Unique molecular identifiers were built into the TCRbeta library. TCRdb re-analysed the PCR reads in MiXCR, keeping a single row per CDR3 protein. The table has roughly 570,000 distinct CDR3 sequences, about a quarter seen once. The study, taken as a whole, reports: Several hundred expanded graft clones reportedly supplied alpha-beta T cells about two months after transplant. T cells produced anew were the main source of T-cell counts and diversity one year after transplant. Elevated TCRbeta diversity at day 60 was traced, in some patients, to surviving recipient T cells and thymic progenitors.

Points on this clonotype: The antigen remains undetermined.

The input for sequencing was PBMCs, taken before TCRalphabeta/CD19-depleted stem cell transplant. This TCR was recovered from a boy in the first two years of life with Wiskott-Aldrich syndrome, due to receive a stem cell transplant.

The DNA of the CDR3 is TGTGCCAGCAGTACTACCCGGGACAGGGGCAATGAGCAGTTCTTC. It codes for CASSTTRDRGNEQFF. This rearrangement joins TRBV12-3 or TRBV12-4 to TRBJ2-1; TRBD1 matches 10 bases. Trimming at V came to 5 bases and at J to 6 bases, leaving 7 bases not matched to a gene. This CDR3 has 15 amino acids.